This passage covers 9 T cell receptor beta chains from one sample sequenced in a study of T cell responses to AZD1222 COVID-19 vaccine. This table comes from immunoSEQ multiplex PCR, and its TCRdb copy is limited to in-frame clones, with some not included. Of about 140,000 clones in the sample, 80% to 90% were seen once. Sequenced material: peripheral blood, taken on day 0 of AZD1222 vaccination. Receptors originate from an adult in good health.

The gene calls are TRBV7-3 and TRBJ2-2, with 7 bases matching TRBD1. CDR1 is SGHTA, CDR2 FQGTGA, per germline. The CDR3 extends over 15 amino acids. Germline trimming cut 4 bases from V and 4 bases from J; bases unmatched to any gene: 6. CDR3 nucleotide sequence: TGTGCCAGCAGCTCGGGACAGCCCAGCACCGGGGAGCTGTTTTTT. Translated: CASSSGQPSTGELFF.

The chain recombines TRBV11-3 with TRBJ1-5; D gene unclear. Germline lookup yields CDR1 SGHNT and CDR2 YENEEA. Trimming cost V 5 bases and J 1 base, with 6 bases left between them. CDR3 length equals 13 residues. The CDR3 coding sequence is TGTGCCAGCAGCCAAGGAAGCAATCAGCCCCAGCATTTT. This sequence encodes CASSQGSNQPQHF.

This clone was detected only once. The J gene is TRBJ1-2, the V gene TRBV24-1, with D hard to call. The CDR3 totals 15 residues. The germline CDR1 and CDR2 sequences are KGHDR and SFDVKD. Trimming took 8 bases from V and 8 from J, leaving 23 bases between them. This CDR3 is CATIPPGRLPVGYTF. CDR3 nucleotide sequence: TGTGCCACCATCCCGCCGGGCAGATTACCCGTCGGCTACACCTTC.

V gene TRBV5-4 combines with J gene TRBJ2-7, with D perhaps given as TRBD1 or TRBD2 (5 bases each). The germline CDR1 and CDR2 sequences are SGHNT and YYREEE (reference sequence). With 2 bases removed from V and 7 bases from J, the gap between germline ends came to 16 bases. The length of the CDR3 is 14 residues. As DNA, the CDR3 is TGTGCCAGCAGCTTAGGACGGGACCGGCTGGAGCAGTACTTC. As protein: CASSLGRDRLEQYF.

The gene calls are TRBV12-1 and TRBJ1-6. TRBV12-1 is assigned pseudogene status. The length of the CDR3 is 15 residues. CDR3 nucleotide sequence: TGTGCCAGCAGCTCGGGGCTCCCCCCGAATTCACCCCTCCACTTT. Its protein is CASSSGLPPNSPLHF.

The J gene is TRBJ2-1, the V gene TRBV7-3; TRBD2 agrees at 9 bases. V dropped 1 base and J dropped 6; count of bases not matched to a gene: 4. Germline CDR1 SGHTA, CDR2 FQGTGA. The CDR3 loop spans 15 amino acids. DNA for the CDR3: TGTGCCAGCAGCTTAATAGCGGGAGATACCAATGAGCAGTTCTTC. This translates into CASSLIAGDTNEQFF.

The rearrangement uses TRBV5-1 and TRBJ2-1; 10 bases map to TRBD2. Germline CDR1 and CDR2: SGHRS and YFSETQ. Trimming at V came to 2 bases and at J to 0 bases, leaving 8 bases not matched to a gene. The CDR3 has 18 residues. The CDR3 region has the DNA TGCGCCAGCAGCTTTAGTACTAGCGGGAAGAGCTCCTACAATGAGCAGTTCTTC. Translation gives CASSFSTSGKSSYNEQFF.

V gene TRBV29-1 combines with J gene TRBJ1-6; no firm D call. The germline V gene encodes CDR1 SQVTM and CDR2 ANQGSEA. The CDR3 contains 14 residues. V lost 6 bases and J lost 4, with 13 bases in between. This chain's CDR3 is CSVRDGGYNSPLHF. CDR3 DNA sequence: TGCAGCGTCCGGGATGGAGGATATAATTCACCCCTCCACTTT.

As concerns this clone: This specimen includes other DNA sequences encoding the same CDR3. The chain links TRBV12-3 or TRBV12-4 to TRBJ2-2; D call uncertain. V shed 3 bases and J shed 4 bases, with 6 bases lying between them. The CDR3 totals 13 residues. The CDR3 region is CASSLRTTGELFF. DNA for the CDR3: TGTGCCAGCAGTTTGCGGACCACCGGGGAGCTGTTTTTT.